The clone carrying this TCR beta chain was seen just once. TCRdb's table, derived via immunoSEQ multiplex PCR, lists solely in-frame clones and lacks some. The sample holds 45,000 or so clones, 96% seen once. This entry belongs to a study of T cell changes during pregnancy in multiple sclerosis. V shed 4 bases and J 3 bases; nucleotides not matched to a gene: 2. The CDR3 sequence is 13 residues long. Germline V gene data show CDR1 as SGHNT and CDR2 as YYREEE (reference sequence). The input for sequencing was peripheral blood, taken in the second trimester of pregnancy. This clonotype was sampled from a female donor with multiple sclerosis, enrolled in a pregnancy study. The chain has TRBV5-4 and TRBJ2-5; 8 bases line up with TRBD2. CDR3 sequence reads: CASSPGGEETQYF. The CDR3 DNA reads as TGTGCCAGCAGCCCGGGGGGGGAAGAGACCCAGTACTTC.